One sample yielded the 21 T cell receptor beta chains listed below, sequenced in a study of T cells expressing NK-cell markers. Each CDR3 protein gets one entry in TCRdb, which reprocessed the 5' RACE reads and gives no DNA. In all, the sample yields 500,000 or so distinct CDR3 sequences. Material: blood T cells: a sorted CD56 or NKG2C T cell subset, CD4+ or CD8+ T cells, or bulk PBMC T cells (not recorded which). These receptors were taken from a man aged 18 to 30 in good health.

The chain carries TRBV29-1 and TRBJ2-3; TCRdb returns TRBD2, unconfirmable since there is no DNA. CDR1 is SQVTM, CDR2 ANQGSEA, per germline. This CDR3 has 14 residues. CDR3 residues: CSSGPSGRANTQYF.

The chain links TRBV5-1 to TRBJ2-3; as DNA is missing, the TRBD2 call by TCRdb cannot be tested. The CDR3 totals 20 residues. In germline, CDR1 is SGHRS, CDR2 YFSETQ. This CDR3 is CASSLEGLAGGASSTDTQYF.

The chain couples TRBV5-1 to TRBJ2-1. The germline V gene has CDR1 SGHRS and CDR2 YFSETQ. This CDR3 spans 16 amino acids. This chain's CDR3 is CASSWAGGLHSNEQFF.

V usage is TRBV20-1 and J usage is TRBJ2-1; TCRdb's D gene call, TRBD1, goes unchecked for lack of DNA. Germline V gene sequence: CDR1 DFQATT, CDR2 SNEGSKA (reference sequence). This CDR3 is 16 amino acids long. CDR3 residues: CSASSKGQGFLGEQFF.

The V and J genes are TRBV24-1 and TRBJ1-5; TCRdb lists TRBD1, though no DNA is available to test this call. Germline assignment: CDR1 KGHDR and CDR2 SFDVKD. The CDR3 totals 13 residues. CDR3 protein: CATSGDGNQPQHF.

The chain has TRBV5-1 and TRBJ2-2; TCRdb indicates TRBD1, and absent DNA this call remains unverified. This CDR3 region has 15 residues. Germline V gene data show CDR1 as SGHRS and CDR2 as YFSETQ. The CDR3 region is CASSPWGQNTGELFF.

The chain combines TRBV28 with TRBJ1-1. CDR1 and CDR2 from the germline V gene are MDHEN and SYDVKM. CDR3 size: 14 residues. The CDR3 is CASIIGSMSTEAFF.

The chain uses TRBV3-1 and TRBJ2-1; TCRdb calls TRBD2, which cannot be checked without DNA. The CDR3 covers 15 residues. Germline V gene data show CDR1 as LGHDT and CDR2 as YNNKEL (reference sequence). CDR3 amino acids: CASSPGIGRLEEQFF.

The rearrangement links TRBV12-3 or TRBV12-4 to TRBJ2-5; TCRdb indicates TRBD1, and absent DNA this call remains unverified. The CDR3 consists of 14 residues. CDR3 in amino acids: CASTKRAGRETQYF.

This chain connects TRBV21-1 to TRBJ2-3. TRBV21-1 represents a pseudogene. The CDR3 extends over 13 amino acids. The CDR3 sequence: CASEVVSTDTQYF.

This chain connects TRBV6-1 to TRBJ1-1; no DNA is available, so the TRBD1 call from TCRdb remains unchecked. This CDR3 contains 15 residues. Germline V gene data show CDR1 as MNHNS and CDR2 as SASEGT. Here the CDR3 reads CASSKPGQDNTEAFF.

The rearrangement uses TRBV5-1 and TRBJ1-6. Per the germline V gene, CDR1 is SGHRS and CDR2 is YFSETQ. CDR3 length: 14 amino acids. The CDR3 sequence: CASSLAISSSPLHF.

The CDR3 spells CSALYKTGLEQFF. This rearrangement joins TRBV20-1 to TRBJ2-1; the D call from TCRdb, TRBD1, cannot be confirmed without DNA. The CDR3 sequence is 13 residues long. Germline loops: CDR1 DFQATT, CDR2 SNEGSKA (reference sequence).

This chain connects TRBV29-1 to TRBJ2-3; TCRdb's assignment of TRBD2 cannot be checked, as there is no DNA. There are 13 residues in the CDR3. Germline CDR1 reads SQVTM; CDR2 reads ANQGSEA. CDR3 in amino acids: CSAQVAGGAAQYF.

This sequence joins TRBV6-6 and TRBJ2-5. CDR3 size: 13 residues. In germline, CDR1 is MNHNY, CDR2 SVGAGI (reference sequence). CDR3 residues: CASSYTPFEAQYF.

This CDR3 reads CASSLQTGIGNEQFF. The chain links TRBV27 to TRBJ2-1; no DNA is available, so the TRBD1 call from TCRdb remains unchecked. Germline lookup yields CDR1 MNHEY and CDR2 SMNVEV (reference sequence). The CDR3 has 15 amino acids.

This sequence joins TRBV6-1 and TRBJ1-1. The CDR3 is made up of 14 amino acids. CDR1 is MNHNS and CDR2 is SASEGT in the germline V gene. CDR3 sequence reads: CASSESRMNTEAFF.

The chain links TRBV5-1 to TRBJ2-1; there is no DNA to check the TCRdb D call of TRBD2. The CDR3 totals 13 residues. CDR1 is SGHRS and CDR2 is YFSETQ in the germline V gene. The CDR3 is CASSLVAGNEQFF.

The V call is TRBV20-1, the J call TRBJ2-3; TCRdb names TRBD2, which stays unverified in the absence of DNA. The CDR3 loop spans 15 amino acids. CDR1 is DFQATT and CDR2 is SNEGSKA in the germline V gene (reference sequence). The CDR3 here is CSAERLAGVADTQYF.

The V call is TRBV11-2, the J call TRBJ2-1; TCRdb designates TRBD1, a call that cannot be tested without DNA. This CDR3 region has 16 residues. Germline values: CDR1 SGHAT, CDR2 FQNNGV. CDR3 in amino acids: CASSTRDRVPGNEQFF.

J is TRBJ2-1 and V is TRBV4-3; the TCRdb D gene call, TRBD1, has no DNA to confirm it. Germline lookup yields CDR1 LGHNA and CDR2 YSLEER. This CDR3 contains 14 residues. The CDR3 loop reads CASSPLGVYNEQFF.